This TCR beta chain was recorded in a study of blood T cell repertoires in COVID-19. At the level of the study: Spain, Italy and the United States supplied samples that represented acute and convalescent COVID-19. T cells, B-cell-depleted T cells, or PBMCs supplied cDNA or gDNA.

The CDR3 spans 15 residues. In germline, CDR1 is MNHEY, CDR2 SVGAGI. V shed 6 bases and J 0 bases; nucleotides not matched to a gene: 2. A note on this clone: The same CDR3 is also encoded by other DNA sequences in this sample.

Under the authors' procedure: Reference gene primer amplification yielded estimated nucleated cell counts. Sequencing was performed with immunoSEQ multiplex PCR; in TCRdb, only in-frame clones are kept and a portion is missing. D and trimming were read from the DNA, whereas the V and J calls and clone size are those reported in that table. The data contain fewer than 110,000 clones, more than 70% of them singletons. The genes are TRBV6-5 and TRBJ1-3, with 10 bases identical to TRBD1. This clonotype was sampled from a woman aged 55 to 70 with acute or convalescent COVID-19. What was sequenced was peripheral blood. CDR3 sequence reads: CASRGQGVSGNTIYF. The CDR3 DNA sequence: TGTGCCAGCAGAGGACAGGGGGTCTCTGGAAACACCATATATTTT.